Listed here are 28 T cell receptor beta chains from one sample, sequenced in a study of T cell repertoires in cytomegalovirus infection. TCRdb reprocessed the reads with MiXCR, giving one entry per CDR3 protein. The table has fewer than 550,000 distinct CDR3 sequences, 26% seen once. The sequenced material came from PBMCs. These receptors all come from a human donor in good health (CMV status not recorded). Some clones in this sample may be carry-over from other donors' samples.

There are many counts of this clonotype. This chain links TRBV7-4 with TRBJ1-5, with a tentative D call TRBD1 (5 bases). The CDR3 consists of 16 residues. Germline V lookup: CDR1 SGHVT, CDR2 SQSDAQ. V lost 1 base and J lost 4, with 14 bases in between. CDR3 nucleotide sequence: TGTGCCAGCAGCTTAGGAGCCCCGGGGCTTAATCAGCCCCAGCATTTT. This gives the protein CASSLGAPGLNQPQHF.

This clonotype has a count of ten or more. The chain recombines TRBV7-9 with TRBJ2-3; D gene uncertain. CDR1 and CDR2 (germline): SEHNR, FQNEAQ (reference sequence). The CDR3 has 15 residues. V dropped 5 bases and J dropped 3 bases, with 15 bases sitting between them. The CDR3 DNA reads TGTGCCAGCAGCCCGCCTCTGGTCGGAACAGATACGCAGTATTTT. Translated, it gives CASSPPLVGTDTQYF.

Turning to this clonotype: The junction and the germline gene differ at one end; a read error may be behind it. The chain links TRBV20-1 to TRBJ2-3; D ambiguous. Germline V gives CDR1 DFQATT, CDR2 SNEGSKA (reference sequence). This CDR3 region has 10 residues. The CDR3 here is CSTSRDTQYF. The CDR3 region has the DNA TGCAGCACGAGCAGAGATACGCAGTATTTT.

The chain couples TRBV12-3 or TRBV12-4 to TRBJ1-6; perhaps TRBD1 as D (6 bases). V lost 2 bases, J lost 7 bases, and 12 bases lay in between. The CDR3 sequence is 15 residues long. CDR3 DNA sequence: TGTGCCAGCAGTTTAAAAGGGGGGGAAAATTCACCCCTCCACTTT. This gives the protein CASSLKGGENSPLHF.

V usage is TRBV14 and J usage is TRBJ1-4; no definite D call. Germline V gene lookup returns CDR1 SGHDN and CDR2 FVKESK. The CDR3 is 17 residues long. The V and J ends lost 4 bases and 0 bases respectively, with 15 bases between them. CDR3 in DNA: TGTGCCAGCAGCCGCCCGTCCTCACTCCCAACTAATGAAAAACTGTTTTTT. Amino acid sequence: CASSRPSSLPTNEKLFF. Looking up the rest from reference TRBV14 and TRBJ1-4 gives the full variable domain: EAGVTQFPSHSVIEKGQTVTLRCDPISGHDNLYWYRRVMGKEIKFLLHFVKESKQDESGMPNNRFLAERTGGTYSTLKVQPAELEDSGVYFCASSRPSSLPTNEKLFFGSGTQLSVL.

This clonotype was detected many times. This sequence joins TRBV12-3 or TRBV12-4 and TRBJ1-1; D ambiguous. This CDR3 contains 14 residues. Deletions cut 6 bases from V and 0 bases from J, with 11 bases between. The chain's CDR3 is CASSPRTVNTEAFF. CDR3 DNA: TGTGCCAGCAGCCCTCGGACGGTGAACACTGAAGCTTTCTTT.

This clonotype has ten or more counts. This sequence joins TRBV7-2 and TRBJ2-3; the D gene is possibly TRBD2 (5 bases). Trimming cost V 5 bases and J 3 bases, with 15 bases left between them. The CDR3 is 15 amino acids. Germline CDR1 SGHTA, CDR2 FQGNSA. DNA for the CDR3: TGTGCCAGCAGCCCCACTAGGTTAAATACAGATACGCAGTATTTT. Its protein product is CASSPTRLNTDTQYF.

This chain uses TRBV18 with TRBJ1-5; D is unresolved. The CDR3 covers 15 residues. Trimming removed 3 bases from V and 0 bases from J, with 9 bases in between. CDR1 and CDR2 from the germline V gene are KGHSH and LQKENI. CDR3 sequence (DNA): TGTGCCAGCTCACCTGAGGACGCTAGCAATCAGCCCCAGCATTTT. This gives the protein CASSPEDASNQPQHF.

The sample holds many counts of this clonotype. V usage is TRBV5-5 and J usage is TRBJ2-5; 7 positions match TRBD1. Germline CDR1 reads SGHKS; CDR2 reads YYEKEE (reference sequence). V was clipped by 3 bases and J by 5 bases; unmatched bases: 7. The CDR3 spans 14 residues. The CDR3 region has the DNA TGTGCCAGCAGCTCGATGACAGGGACGGAGACCCAGTACTTC. The encoded protein is CASSSMTGTETQYF.

V and J are TRBV6-1 and TRBJ2-1; 8 nucleotides agree with TRBD2. J gave up 1 base and V 5 bases, and 10 bases lay outside the gene matches. Germline V gene data show CDR1 as MNHNS and CDR2 as SASEGT. The CDR3 consists of 17 residues. The CDR3 DNA reads TGTGCCAGCAGTTCTAACTTGGGACTAGGTTCCTACAATGAGCAGTTCTTC. Its protein product is CASSSNLGLGSYNEQFF.

This clonotype was detected only a few times. The rearrangement links TRBV4-1 to TRBJ2-3, with D unresolved. CDR1 and CDR2 (germline): MGHRA, YSYEKL. The CDR3 consists of 16 residues. Trimming stripped 0 bases from V and 0 bases from J, with 10 bases between. CDR3 in amino acids: CASSQEVTLSTDTQYF. The CDR3 nucleotides are TGCGCCAGCAGCCAAGAGGTGACTCTCAGCACAGATACGCAGTATTTT.

The V and J genes are TRBV12-3 or TRBV12-4 and TRBJ1-1; possible D gene TRBD1, 5 bases. The CDR3 extends over 16 amino acids. V shed 3 bases and J shed 0 bases, with 14 bases lying between them. CDR3 nucleotides: TGTGCCAGCAGTTTGTGGAGTGGGGGGATGAACACTGAAGCTTTCTTT. Protein sequence: CASSLWSGGMNTEAFF.

V and J are TRBV7-9 and TRBJ2-7; the D is unclear. CDR3 length: 15 amino acids. The germline CDR1 and CDR2 sequences are SEHNR and FQNEAQ (reference sequence). V dropped 1 base and J dropped 6 bases, with 16 bases sitting between them. The CDR3 DNA is TGTGCCAGCAGCTTAGGCCCCCGGAGAGACACCGAGCAGTACGTC. Amino acid sequence: CASSLGPRRDTEQYV.

In its sample, this clonotype was seen many times. The rearrangement uses TRBV7-2 and TRBJ1-1; D perhaps matches TRBD1 (5 bases). With 5 bases removed from V and 3 bases from J, the gap between germline ends came to 13 bases. The germline V gene has CDR1 SGHTA and CDR2 FQGNSA. This CDR3 has 14 residues. DNA of the CDR3: TGTGCCAGCAGCCCCGGGGGGGGACACACTGAAGCTTTCTTT. It yields the protein CASSPGGGHTEAFF.

At least ten counts were recorded for this clonotype. The CDR3: CASSRLTHYQETQYF. The CDR3 DNA is TGTGCCAGCAGTCGACTAACTCACTACCAAGAGACCCAGTACTTC. The gene calls are TRBV7-2 and TRBJ2-5, with D perhaps TRBD2 (5 bases). V was clipped by 6 bases and J by 0 bases, with 14 bases between them. The CDR3 runs to 15 residues. Germline V gives CDR1 SGHTA, CDR2 FQGNSA.

This clonotype has a count of ten or more. The chain recombines TRBV7-2 with TRBJ2-1; D not certain. Germline values: CDR1 SGHTA, CDR2 FQGNSA. The CDR3 runs 15 residues. The germline V and J ends were trimmed by 0 bases and 0 bases, with 6 bases remaining between them. The CDR3 DNA is TGTGCCAGCAGCTTAGCGGAGAGCTCCTACAATGAGCAGTTCTTC. As protein: CASSLAESSYNEQFF.

The genes are TRBV28 and TRBJ1-2; D remains unclear. The V end was cut by 1 base, the J end by 2 bases, with 8 bases between. CDR3 length: 14 residues. Germline loops: CDR1 MDHEN, CDR2 SYDVKM. The CDR3 is CASSLSDGNYGYTF. CDR3 DNA sequence: TGTGCCAGCAGTTTATCGGACGGAAACTATGGCTACACCTTC.

The rearrangement links TRBV29-1 to TRBJ2-7; the D gene could be TRBD1 or TRBD2 (6 bases each). V was trimmed by 5 bases and J by 2 bases, leaving 22 bases between them. Per germline, CDR1 SQVTM and CDR2 ANQGSEA. The length of the CDR3 is 16 residues. The CDR3 loop reads CSVRPGGDTYPYEQYF. The CDR3 DNA reads as TGCAGCGTTCGACCGGGCGGGGACACCTATCCCTACGAGCAGTACTTC.

The genes are TRBV27 and TRBJ2-1; D is unresolved. There are 14 residues in the CDR3. V was shortened by 2 bases and J by 12 bases, with 17 bases between the two germline ends. Germline V gives CDR1 MNHEY, CDR2 SMNVEV (reference sequence). CDR3: CASSLRSPSPSQFF. The CDR3 bases are TGTGCCAGCAGTTTAAGGTCCCCAAGCCCATCGCAGTTCTTC.

V is TRBV12-3 or TRBV12-4 and J is TRBJ2-5, with 13 bases aligning to TRBD2. J gave up 5 bases and V 1 base, and 7 bases lay outside the gene matches. The CDR3 has 17 residues. The CDR3 DNA reads TGTGCCAGCAGTTTAGGGACTAGCGGGAGCCCCCTTGAGACCCAGTACTTC. It codes for CASSLGTSGSPLETQYF.

The chain links TRBV7-9 to TRBJ1-1, with 7 nucleotides matching TRBD1. V lost 7 bases, J lost 3 bases, and 8 bases stayed unmatched. CDR1 is SEHNR, CDR2 FQNEAQ, per germline (reference sequence). This CDR3 region has 14 residues. The CDR3 sequence is CASTSYQGDTEAFF. The CDR3, as DNA: TGTGCCAGCACCTCTTATCAGGGGGACACTGAAGCTTTCTTT.

The rearrangement joins TRBV24-1 to TRBJ2-1; maybe TRBD2 (5 bases). CDR1 is KGHDR, CDR2 SFDVKD, per germline. The CDR3 sequence is 14 residues long. Trimming pared 7 bases from V and 5 bases from J, leaving 14 bases between. CDR3 in DNA: TGTGCCACCAGAAGCGGACCGGCTAACAATGAGCAGTTCTTC. It yields the protein CATRSGPANNEQFF.

This clonotype was detected only a few times. This chain links TRBV4-1 with TRBJ2-7; D tentatively fits TRBD1 or TRBD2 (5 bases each). Per the germline V gene, CDR1 is MGHRA and CDR2 is YSYEKL. The CDR3 covers 15 residues. The V end lost 1 base, the J end lost 2 bases, and 12 bases lay between the germline ends. The CDR3 sequence is CASSQVSGTTYEQYF. Written as DNA, the CDR3 is TGCGCCAGCAGCCAAGTTTCGGGGACCACCTACGAGCAGTACTTC.

This clonotype was observed a handful of times. V is TRBV19 and J is TRBJ2-3, with 9 bases that match TRBD1. This CDR3 has 14 residues. V lost 6 bases and J lost 6; bases outside the gene matches: 7. CDR1 and CDR2 from the germline V gene are LNHDA and SQIVND (reference sequence). The CDR3 protein is CASRPGQGSDTQYF. As DNA, the CDR3 is TGTGCCAGTAGACCGGGACAGGGATCGGATACGCAGTATTTT.

A few counts support this clonotype. The chain combines TRBV12-3 or TRBV12-4 with TRBJ2-5, with D possibly TRBD1 on 6 matching bases. There are 15 residues in the CDR3. The V gene lost 4 bases and the J gene lost 9 bases, with 21 bases spanning the gap. The CDR3 nucleotides are TGTGCCAGCAGTTCCGGGACACGCGGCCAAGGGTCCCAGTACTTC. This gives the protein CASSSGTRGQGSQYF.

This sequence joins TRBV25-1 and TRBJ2-3; a possible D gene is TRBD1 (6 bases). Germline CDR1 reads MGHDK; CDR2 reads SYGVNS. The CDR3 extends over 12 amino acids. V shed 8 bases and J shed 7 bases, with 13 bases lying between them. CDR3 coding DNA: TGTGCCAGCGGGGACAACACGAATACGCAGTATTTT. Protein product: CASGDNTNTQYF. The full variable domain, with the rest looked up from reference TRBV25-1 and TRBJ2-3, is EADIYQTPRYLVIGTGKKITLECSQTMGHDKMYWYQQDPGMELHLIHYSYGVNSTEKGDLSSESTVSRIRTEHFPLTLESARPSHTSQYLCASGDNTNTQYFGPGTRLTVL.

This clonotype appeared many times. The rearrangement joins TRBV7-2 to TRBJ2-7; 10 positions agree with TRBD2. Trimming at V came to 6 bases and at J to 0 bases, leaving 8 bases not matched to a gene. The CDR3 consists of 16 residues. Germline V gene lookup returns CDR1 SGHTA and CDR2 FQGNSA. CDR3 nucleotide sequence: TGTGCCAGCAGGGTAGCGGGAGGTTCTAGCTCCTACGAGCAGTACTTC. Translated, it gives CASRVAGGSSSYEQYF.

This clonotype was counted between two and nine times. This chain joins TRBV10-3 and TRBJ1-4, with a possible D match to TRBD1 (6 bases). The CDR3 length is 14 residues. The V gene lost 2 bases and the J gene lost 5 bases, with 9 bases spanning the gap. Per germline, CDR1 ENHRY and CDR2 SYGVKD. This CDR3 reads CAISERGKNEKLFF. CDR3 sequence (DNA): TGTGCCATCAGTGAGAGGGGGAAAAATGAAAAACTGTTTTTT.